One and the same sample provided the 11 T cell receptor beta chains below, sequenced in a study of T cell clones after liver transplantation. Assay: immunoSEQ multiplex PCR; the TCRdb copy retains only in-frame clones and omits some. The sample records some 80,000 clones, 84% being singletons. The sample here was CD4+ T cells from blood, taken 48 months after liver transplant. Every receptor here comes from a human patient who received a liver transplant. Some T cells may be transferred from the graft donor.

The chain has TRBV15 and TRBJ2-5; D uncertain. V was trimmed by 0 bases and J by 3 bases, leaving 17 bases between them. The CDR3 has 17 residues. Germline V gives CDR1 LNHNV, CDR2 YYDKDF (reference sequence). The DNA for the CDR3 is TGTGCCACCAGCAGAGATCTTGAGGCCTCAATAAAAGAGACCCAGTACTTC. Amino acids: CATSRDLEASIKETQYF. Filled out from reference TRBV15 and TRBJ2-5, the complete variable domain reads DAMVIQNPRYQVTQFGKPVTLSCSQTLNHNVMYWYQQKSSQAPKLLFHYYDKDFNNEADTPDNFQSRRPNTSFCFLDIRSPGLGDTAMYLCATSRDLEASIKETQYFGPGTRLLVL.

A note on this clone: A junction boundary mismatches the germline segment, possibly from a read error. The chain carries TRBV25-1 and TRBJ2-3; 10 bases fit TRBD2. The CDR3 runs to 11 residues. CDR1 and CDR2 (germline): MGHDK, SYGVNS. The DNA for the CDR3 is TGTGCCACCTCCCGAGGGACTAGCGTGGATTTT. Translating gives CATSRGTSVDF.

The V gene is TRBV28, the J gene TRBJ2-3; 14 bases map to TRBD2. This CDR3 comprises 17 residues. CDR1 and CDR2 (germline): MDHEN, SYDVKM. Trimming removed 3 bases from V and 0 bases from J; junction bases left unmatched: 2. The CDR3 is CASSFRLAGGSTDTQYF. The CDR3 DNA follows: TGTGCCAGCAGTTTCCGACTAGCGGGGGGGAGCACAGATACGCAGTATTTT.

The rearrangement uses TRBV6-6 and TRBJ2-7; D is uncertain. V was pared by 2 bases and J by 1 base, with 12 bases between. The CDR3 runs 15 residues. CDR1 and CDR2 from the germline V gene are MNHNY and SVGAGI (reference sequence). CDR3: CASSYPVQGSYEQYF. CDR3 bases: TGTGCCAGCAGTTACCCGGTTCAAGGGTCCTACGAGCAGTACTTC.

This chain uses TRBV28 with TRBJ2-7, with a tentative D call TRBD2 (6 bases). Trimming took 7 bases from V and 6 from J, leaving 13 bases between them. Germline loops: CDR1 MDHEN, CDR2 SYDVKM. The CDR3 has 12 residues. For the CDR3, the DNA is TGTGCCAGCACGAGCGGGTTAAGCGAGCAGTACTTC. Translation: CASTSGLSEQYF.

The chain's CDR3 is CASSLLGREGNTGELFF. CDR3 bases: TGTGCCAGCAGCTTATTAGGGCGGGAGGGGAACACCGGGGAGCTGTTTTTT. The chain has TRBV5-6 and TRBJ2-2; 9 bases are a match to TRBD2. Unmatched junction bases numbered 6, after V lost 2 bases and J lost 1 base. The CDR3 covers 17 residues. Germline CDR1 reads SGHDT; CDR2 reads YYEEEE.

For the CDR3, the DNA is TGTGCCAGTAGTTTCGGACAGGGGGCTGGCACAGATACGCAGTATTTT. Translated: CASSFGQGAGTDTQYF. The chain has TRBV19 and TRBJ2-3; the match to TRBD1 covers 11 bases. The V gene's germline CDR1 is LNHDA and CDR2 SQIVND (reference sequence). After removal of 5 bases from V and 1 base from J, the junction contained 5 bases not matched to a gene. The CDR3 contains 16 residues. The full variable domain, in which reference TRBV19 and TRBJ2-3 provide the parts outside the CDR3, is DGGITQSPKYLFRKEGQNVTLSCEQNLNHDAMYWYRQDPGQGLRLIYYSQIVNDFQKGDIAEGYSVSREKKESFPLTVTSAQKNPTAFYLCASSFGQGAGTDTQYFGPGTRLTVL.

This clone was seen once. This sequence joins TRBV7-7 and TRBJ2-7; 11 nucleotides line up with TRBD2. The CDR3 is made up of 15 amino acids. Germline V CDR1 and CDR2: SSHAT, FNYEAQ (reference sequence). The trim removed 5 bases at V and 7 bases at J, leaving 10 bases unmatched. This CDR3 is CASSPLSGGAGEQYF. In DNA, the CDR3 is TGTGCCAGCAGCCCCCTTAGCGGGGGGGCGGGGGAGCAGTACTTC. The variable domain in full, completed from reference TRBV7-7 and TRBJ2-7, reads GAGVSQSPRYKVTKRGQDVTLRCDPISSHATLYWYQQALGQGPEFLTYFNYEAQPDKSGLPSDRFSAERPEGSISTLTIQRTEQRDSAMYRCASSPLSGGAGEQYFGPGTRLTVT.

The rearrangement links TRBV7-9 to TRBJ2-3; D is ambiguous. This CDR3 has 16 amino acids. The germline V gene has CDR1 SEHNR and CDR2 FQNEAQ (reference sequence). The V and J ends lost 5 bases and 0 bases respectively, with 15 bases between them. CDR3 in DNA: TGTGCCAGCAGCCCGTTGGGTTTTACTAGCACAGATACGCAGTATTTT. Translation: CASSPLGFTSTDTQYF.

The J gene is TRBJ2-7, the V gene TRBV11-2; 9 nucleotides agree with TRBD2. The CDR3 consists of 14 residues. Germline lookup yields CDR1 SGHAT and CDR2 FQNNGV. V shed 2 bases and J 4 bases; nucleotides not matched to a gene: 3. CDR3 nucleotides: TGTGCCAGCAGCTTACGGCGGGAGGGTTACGAGCAGTACTTC. Residues: CASSLRREGYEQYF.

CDR3 in amino acids: CASSPNGGAGQPQHF. The CDR3 region has the DNA TGTGCCAGCAGTCCCAACGGGGGCGCAGGCCAGCCCCAGCATTTT. The J gene is TRBJ1-5, the V gene TRBV7-2, with a weak D call TRBD1 (6 bases). In germline, CDR1 is SGHTA, CDR2 FQGNSA. This CDR3 contains 15 residues. Trimming took 6 bases from V and 7 from J, leaving 19 bases between them.